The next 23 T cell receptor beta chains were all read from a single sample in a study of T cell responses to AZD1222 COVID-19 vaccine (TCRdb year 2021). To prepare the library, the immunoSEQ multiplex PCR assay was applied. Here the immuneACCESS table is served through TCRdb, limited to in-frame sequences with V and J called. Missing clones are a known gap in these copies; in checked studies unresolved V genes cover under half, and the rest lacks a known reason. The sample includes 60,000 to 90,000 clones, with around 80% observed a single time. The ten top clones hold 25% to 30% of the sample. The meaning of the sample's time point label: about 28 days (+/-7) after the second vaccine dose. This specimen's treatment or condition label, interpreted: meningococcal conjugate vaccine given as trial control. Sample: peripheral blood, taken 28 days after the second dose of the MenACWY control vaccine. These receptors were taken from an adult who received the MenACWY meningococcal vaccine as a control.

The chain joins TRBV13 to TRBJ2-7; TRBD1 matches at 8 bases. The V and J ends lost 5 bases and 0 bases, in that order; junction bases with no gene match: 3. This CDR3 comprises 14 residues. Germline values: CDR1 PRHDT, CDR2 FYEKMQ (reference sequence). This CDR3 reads CASSRTGNSYEQYF. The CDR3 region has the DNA TGTGCCAGCAGCAGGACAGGGAACTCCTACGAGCAGTACTTC.

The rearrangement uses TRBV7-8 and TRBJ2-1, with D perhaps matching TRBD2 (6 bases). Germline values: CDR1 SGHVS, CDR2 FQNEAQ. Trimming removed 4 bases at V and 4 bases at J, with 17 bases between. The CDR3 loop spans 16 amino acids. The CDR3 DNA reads TGTGCCAGCAGCTCCCACGGGACTGACCCTTACAATGAGCAGTTCTTC. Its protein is CASSSHGTDPYNEQFF. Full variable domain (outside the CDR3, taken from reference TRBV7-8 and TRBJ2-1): GAGVSQSPRYKVAKRGQDVALRCDPISGHVSLFWYQQALGQGPEFLTYFQNEAQLDKSGLPSDRFFAERPEGSVSTLKIQRTQQEDSAVYLCASSSHGTDPYNEQFFGPGTRLTVL.

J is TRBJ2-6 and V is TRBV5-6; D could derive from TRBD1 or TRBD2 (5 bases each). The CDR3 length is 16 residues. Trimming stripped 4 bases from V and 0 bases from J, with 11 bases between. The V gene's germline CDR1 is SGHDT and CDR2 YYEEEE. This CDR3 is CASSGTDGSGANVLTF. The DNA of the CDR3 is TGTGCCAGCAGCGGGACGGATGGCTCTGGGGCCAACGTCCTGACTTTC.

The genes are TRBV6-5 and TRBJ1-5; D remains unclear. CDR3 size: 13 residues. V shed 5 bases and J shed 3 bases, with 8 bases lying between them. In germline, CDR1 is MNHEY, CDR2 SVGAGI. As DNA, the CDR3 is TGTGCCAGCAGTCCCTCTTTCAATCAGCCCCAGCATTTT. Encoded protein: CASSPSFNQPQHF.

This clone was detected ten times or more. The CDR3 sequence is CASSSTITSGRALDEQFF. The DNA of the CDR3 is TGTGCCAGCAGCTCGACGATCACTAGCGGGAGGGCCCTCGATGAGCAGTTCTTC. The gene calls are TRBV7-9 and TRBJ2-1; 13 positions agree with TRBD2. The junction had 14 bases not matched to a gene; V was cut back by 4 bases and J by 8 bases. From germline, CDR1 is SEHNR and CDR2 FQNEAQ (reference sequence). This CDR3 comprises 18 residues.

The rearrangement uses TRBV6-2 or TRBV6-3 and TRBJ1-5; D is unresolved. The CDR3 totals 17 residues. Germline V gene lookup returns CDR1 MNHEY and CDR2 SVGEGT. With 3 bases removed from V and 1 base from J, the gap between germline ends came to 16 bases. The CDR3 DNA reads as TGTGCCAGCAGTTATAAAAGCGGATCAAGAAGCAATCAGCCCCAGCATTTT. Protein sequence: CASSYKSGSRSNQPQHF.

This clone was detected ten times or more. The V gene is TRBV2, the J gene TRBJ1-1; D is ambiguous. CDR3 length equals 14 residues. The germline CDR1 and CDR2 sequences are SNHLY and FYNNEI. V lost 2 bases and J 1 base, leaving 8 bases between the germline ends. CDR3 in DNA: TGTGCCAGCAGTGAATGGAGCTGGAACACTGAAGCTTTCTTT. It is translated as CASSEWSWNTEAFF. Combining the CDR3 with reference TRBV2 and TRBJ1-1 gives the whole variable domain EPEVTQTPSHQVTQMGQEVILRCVPISNHLYFYWYRQILGQKVEFLVSFYNNEISEKSEIFDDQFSVERPDGSNFTLKIRSTKLEDSAMYFCASSEWSWNTEAFFGQGTRLTVV.

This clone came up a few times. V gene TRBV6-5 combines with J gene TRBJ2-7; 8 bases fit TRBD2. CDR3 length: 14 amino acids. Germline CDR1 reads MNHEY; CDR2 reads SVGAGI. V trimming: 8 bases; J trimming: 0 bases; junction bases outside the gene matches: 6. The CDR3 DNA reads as TGTGCCAGCCGCATGAGCGGGAGCTCCTACGAGCAGTACTTC. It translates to CASRMSGSSYEQYF.

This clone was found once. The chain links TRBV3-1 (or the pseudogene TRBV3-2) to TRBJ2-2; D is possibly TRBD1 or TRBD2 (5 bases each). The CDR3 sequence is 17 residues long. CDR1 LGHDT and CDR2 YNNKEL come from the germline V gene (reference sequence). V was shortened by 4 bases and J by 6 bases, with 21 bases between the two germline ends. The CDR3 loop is CASSLGGEAGAAGELFF. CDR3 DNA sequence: TGTGCCAGCAGCCTAGGAGGAGAAGCTGGGGCAGCCGGGGAGCTGTTTTTT.

The CDR3 region is CSVDTQRGDSEQFF. CDR3 bases: TGCAGCGTTGACACCCAGCGGGGAGATAGTGAGCAGTTCTTC. V is TRBV29-1 and J is TRBJ2-1; TRBD2 aligns across 7 bases. V was clipped by 3 bases and J by 9 bases; unmatched bases: 11. CDR1 and CDR2 from the germline V gene are SQVTM and ANQGSEA. This CDR3 is built from 14 residues.

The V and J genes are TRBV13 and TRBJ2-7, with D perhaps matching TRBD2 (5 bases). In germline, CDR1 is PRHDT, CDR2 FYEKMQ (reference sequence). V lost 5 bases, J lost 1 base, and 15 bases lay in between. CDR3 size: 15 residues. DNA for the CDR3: TGTGCCAGCAGCAGCTTAAGGACTGTTTCCTACGAGCAGTACTTC. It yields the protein CASSSLRTVSYEQYF.

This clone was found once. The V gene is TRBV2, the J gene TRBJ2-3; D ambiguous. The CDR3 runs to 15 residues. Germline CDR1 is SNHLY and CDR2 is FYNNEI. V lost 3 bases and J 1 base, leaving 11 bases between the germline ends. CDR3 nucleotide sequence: TGTGCCAGCAGTGAGGTTGGCTGGCGCACAGATACGCAGTATTTT. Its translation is CASSEVGWRTDTQYF.

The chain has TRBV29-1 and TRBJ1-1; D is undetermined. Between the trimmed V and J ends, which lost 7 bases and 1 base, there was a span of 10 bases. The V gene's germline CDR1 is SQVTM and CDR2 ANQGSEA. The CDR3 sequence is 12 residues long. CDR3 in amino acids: CSGGNRNTEAFF. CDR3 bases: TGCAGCGGTGGGAACAGGAACACTGAAGCTTTCTTT.

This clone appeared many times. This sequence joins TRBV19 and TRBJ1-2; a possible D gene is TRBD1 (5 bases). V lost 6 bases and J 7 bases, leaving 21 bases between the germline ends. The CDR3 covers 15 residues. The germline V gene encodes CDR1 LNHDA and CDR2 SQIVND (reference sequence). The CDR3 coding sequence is TGTGCCAGTAGAATAACCGGGACGCTTAAGGGTGGCTACACCTTC. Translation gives CASRITGTLKGGYTF.

CDR3 DNA sequence: TGTGCCAGCAGCAAGGGGACTCAGCCCCAGCATTTT. It is translated as CASSKGTQPQHF. The chain uses TRBV6-5 and TRBJ1-5, with D possibly matching TRBD1 (5 bases). The V gene's germline CDR1 is MNHEY and CDR2 SVGAGI. This CDR3 is 12 amino acids long. With 6 bases removed from V and 6 bases from J, the gap between germline ends came to 9 bases.

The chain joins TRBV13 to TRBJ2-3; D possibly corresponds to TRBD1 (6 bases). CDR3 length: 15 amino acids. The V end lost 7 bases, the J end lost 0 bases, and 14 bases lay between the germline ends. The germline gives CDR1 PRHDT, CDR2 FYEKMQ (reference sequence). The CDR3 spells CASTRTATSTDTQYF. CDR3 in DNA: TGTGCCAGCACCCGGACAGCTACTAGCACAGATACGCAGTATTTT.

This CDR3 reads CASSLTGTSGLNEQFF. CDR3 DNA: TGCGCCAGCAGCCTAACCGGGACTAGCGGGCTGAATGAGCAGTTCTTC. The rearrangement links TRBV5-1 to TRBJ2-1; TRBD2 agrees at 12 bases. CDR3 length: 16 amino acids. Germline loops: CDR1 SGHRS, CDR2 YFSETQ. The V and J ends lost 4 bases and 7 bases, in that order; junction bases with no gene match: 9.

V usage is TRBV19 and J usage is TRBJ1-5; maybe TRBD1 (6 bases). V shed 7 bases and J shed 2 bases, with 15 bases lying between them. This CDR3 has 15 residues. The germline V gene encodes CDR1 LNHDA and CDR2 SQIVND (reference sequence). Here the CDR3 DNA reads TGTGCCAGTACCTCAGGGGAGGATGGCAATCAGCCCCAGCATTTT. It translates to CASTSGEDGNQPQHF.

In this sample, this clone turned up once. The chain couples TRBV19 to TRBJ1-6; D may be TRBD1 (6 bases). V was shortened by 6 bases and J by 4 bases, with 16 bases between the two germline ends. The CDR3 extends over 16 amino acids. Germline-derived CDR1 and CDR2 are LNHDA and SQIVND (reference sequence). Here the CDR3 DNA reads TGTGCCAGTAGAGAGACCCTGGACAGTTATAATTCACCCCTCCACTTT. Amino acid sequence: CASRETLDSYNSPLHF.

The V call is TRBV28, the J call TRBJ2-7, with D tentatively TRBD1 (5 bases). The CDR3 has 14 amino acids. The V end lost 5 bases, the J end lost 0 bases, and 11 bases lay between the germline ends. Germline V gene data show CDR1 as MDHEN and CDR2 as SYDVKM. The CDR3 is CASSADSSSYEQYF. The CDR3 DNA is TGTGCCAGCAGTGCTGACAGTTCCTCCTACGAGCAGTACTTC.

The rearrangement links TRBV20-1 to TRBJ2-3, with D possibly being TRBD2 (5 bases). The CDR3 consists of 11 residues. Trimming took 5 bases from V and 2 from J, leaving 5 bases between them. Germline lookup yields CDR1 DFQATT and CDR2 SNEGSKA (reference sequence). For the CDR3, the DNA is TGCAGTGCTGGACTCACAGATACGCAGTATTTT. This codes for CSAGLTDTQYF.

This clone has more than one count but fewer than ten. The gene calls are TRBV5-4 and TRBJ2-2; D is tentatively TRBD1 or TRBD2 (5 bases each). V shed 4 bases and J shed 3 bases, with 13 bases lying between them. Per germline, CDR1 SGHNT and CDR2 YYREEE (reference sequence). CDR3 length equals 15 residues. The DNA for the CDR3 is TGTGCCAGCAGCATCGGGGCGACTCACACCGGGGAGCTGTTTTTT. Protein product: CASSIGATHTGELFF.

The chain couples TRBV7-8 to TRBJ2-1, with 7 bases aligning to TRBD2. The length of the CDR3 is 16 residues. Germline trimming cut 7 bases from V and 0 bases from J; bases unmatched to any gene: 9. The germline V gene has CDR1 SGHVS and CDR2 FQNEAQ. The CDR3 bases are TGTGCCAGCACCCAGCGCCCGGGGGGCTCCTACAATGAGCAGTTCTTC. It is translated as CASTQRPGGSYNEQFF.